The 12 T cell receptor beta chains in this list originate from one sample, sequenced in a study of blood T cells in healthy people across ages. The use of a sample-barcoded 5' primer and a J-beta primer mix characterized a second PCR of roughly 6 to 12 cycles. TCRdb called the 5' RACE reads again in MiXCR, with one record for every CDR3 protein. The table lists 550,000 to 700,000 distinct CDR3 sequences, approximately 25% of them singletons. What was sequenced was blood. These receptors were obtained from a woman in her 70s in good health.

The V gene is TRBV5-1, the J gene TRBJ2-5; 12 positions match TRBD2. The J segment lost 4 bases and the V segment lost 5 bases, leaving 9 bases of the junction unmatched. Per germline, CDR1 SGHRS and CDR2 YFSETQ. CDR3 length: 16 residues. DNA for the CDR3: TGCGCCAGCAGACTTCTAGCGGGGGGGCTTGGAGAGACCCAGTACTTC. This gives the protein CASRLLAGGLGETQYF.

The chain has TRBV6-2 or TRBV6-3 and TRBJ1-4; no definite D call. The germline gives CDR1 MNHEY, CDR2 SVGEGT. V lost 5 bases and J lost 13, with 14 bases in between. The CDR3 is 12 residues long. The CDR3 nucleotides read TGTGCCAGCAGTCCTACAGCCCGGGTACTGTTTTTT. Translation gives CASSPTARVLFF.

The V and J genes are TRBV5-5 and TRBJ2-2; D is perhaps TRBD1 or TRBD2 (5 bases each). The CDR3 runs to 16 residues. Between the trimmed V and J ends, which lost 0 bases and 3 bases, there was a span of 12 bases. The germline V gene has CDR1 SGHKS and CDR2 YYEKEE (reference sequence). The CDR3 reads CASSLGDRGYTGELFF. Here the CDR3 DNA reads TGTGCCAGCAGCTTGGGGGACCGAGGCTACACCGGGGAGCTGTTTTTT.

This clonotype was detected ten times or more. The chain links TRBV7-9 to TRBJ1-1; a possible D gene is TRBD1 (5 bases). The germline V and J ends were trimmed by 1 base and 2 bases, with 11 bases remaining between them. The germline V gene encodes CDR1 SEHNR and CDR2 FQNEAQ (reference sequence). The CDR3 extends over 15 amino acids. The chain's CDR3 is CASSLGGGRNTEAFF. For the CDR3, the DNA is TGTGCCAGCAGCTTAGGGGGCGGCCGTAACACTGAAGCTTTCTTT.

This clonotype was seen only a few times. This chain connects TRBV7-2 to TRBJ1-6; D not resolved. Per the germline V gene, CDR1 is SGHTA and CDR2 is FQGNSA. The CDR3 has 12 residues. Trimming took off 1 base at V and 8 bases at J, with 3 bases between the two ends. The CDR3 coding sequence is TGTGCCAGCAGCTTAGATTATTCACCCCTCCACTTT. The encoded protein is CASSLDYSPLHF.

In this sample, this clonotype turned up a few times. V is TRBV7-2 and J is TRBJ2-2; maybe TRBD2 (7 bases). Per the germline V gene, CDR1 is SGHTA and CDR2 is FQGNSA. The germline V and J ends were trimmed by 2 bases and 5 bases, with 18 bases remaining between them. The CDR3 consists of 17 residues. The chain's CDR3 is CASSLIAGAGRTGELFF. The CDR3, as DNA: TGTGCCAGCAGCTTAATTGCGGGGGCCGGCCGAACCGGGGAGCTGTTTTTT. Full variable domain (outside the CDR3, taken from reference TRBV7-2 and TRBJ2-2): GAGVSQSPSNKVTEKGKDVELRCDPISGHTALYWYRQSLGQGLEFLIYFQGNSAPDKSGLPSDRFSAERTGGSVSTLTIQRTQQEDSAVYLCASSLIAGAGRTGELFFGEGSRLTVL.

This chain connects TRBV6-2 or TRBV6-3 to TRBJ2-5; 7 bases are a match to TRBD1. The V gene end was trimmed by 5 bases and the J gene end by 2 bases; junction bases not matched to a gene: 11. CDR1 and CDR2 (germline): MNHEY, SVGEGT. CDR3 length equals 16 residues. This CDR3 reads CASSKFPGTVQETQYF. The CDR3 DNA is TGTGCCAGCAGTAAATTTCCGGGGACAGTACAAGAGACCCAGTACTTC.

The J gene is TRBJ2-5, the V gene TRBV29-1; 12 bases are shared with TRBD2. Trimming at V came to 5 bases and at J to 5 bases, leaving 9 bases not matched to a gene. The CDR3 has 15 residues. The V gene's germline CDR1 is SQVTM and CDR2 ANQGSEA. The CDR3: CSVPTSGGLVETQYF. The CDR3, as DNA: TGCAGCGTTCCAACTAGCGGGGGGCTGGTGGAGACCCAGTACTTC.

J is TRBJ1-2 and V is TRBV20-1, with D maybe TRBD1 (5 bases). Trimming left V 6 bases short and J 0 bases short, with 11 bases between. This CDR3 is 13 amino acids long. Germline assignment: CDR1 DFQATT and CDR2 SNEGSKA (reference sequence). This CDR3 reads CSASDSSNYGYTF. DNA for the CDR3: TGCAGTGCGAGCGACAGTTCTAACTATGGCTACACCTTC.

This clonotype was counted only a few times. The V and J genes are TRBV6-1 and TRBJ1-1; 7 bases are shared with TRBD1. The CDR3 has 14 residues. The V gene end was trimmed by 3 bases and the J gene end by 0 bases; junction bases not matched to a gene: 1. Germline V lookup: CDR1 MNHNS, CDR2 SASEGT. The CDR3 region has the DNA TGTGCCAGCAGTGAGACAGGGTTGAACACTGAAGCTTTCTTT. This sequence encodes CASSETGLNTEAFF.

The sample holds a few counts of this clonotype. This chain uses TRBV2 with TRBJ2-4, with 7 bases that match TRBD1. The CDR3 has 13 amino acids. The germline gives CDR1 SNHLY, CDR2 FYNNEI. V gave up 4 bases and J gave up 8 bases; unmatched junction bases: 5. This CDR3 is CASSGAGGDIQYF. CDR3 DNA: TGTGCCAGCAGTGGGGCAGGGGGAGACATTCAGTACTTC.

The rearrangement links TRBV7-2 to TRBJ1-6; unclear D gene. Deletions cut 3 bases from V and 6 bases from J, with 12 bases between. The length of the CDR3 is 15 residues. Germline V CDR1 and CDR2: SGHTA, FQGNSA. The CDR3 here is CASSFSHLGNSPLHF. The CDR3 DNA sequence: TGTGCCAGCAGCTTCTCCCACTTGGGTAATTCACCCCTCCACTTT.